This T cell receptor (beta chain) emerged from a study of CD8+ T cells in alopecia areata. The study, taken as a whole, reports: Persistence of many expanded lesional clones was seen in scalp and blood during tofacitinib. Patients shared TCRs less clearly than mice did, possibly owing to HLA.

To note about this clone: The antigen is not known.

From germline, CDR1 is SGHTA and CDR2 FQGNSA. V trimming: 8 bases; J trimming: 8 bases; junction bases outside the gene matches: 19. The CDR3 totals 17 residues. Sequencing templates came from extracted RNA that was reverse transcribed into cDNA. The table came from immunoSEQ multiplex PCR; TCRdb's copy has only in-frame clones and leaves some out. The sample carries 180,000 or so clones, approximately 52% recorded once. Documented treatment: oral pan-JAK inhibitor, 5-10 mg twice daily. The sorting of PBMCs gave CD4+ and CD8+ T cells. The V gene is TRBV7-2, the J gene TRBJ2-1; 9 bases map to TRBD2. This receptor was obtained from a human donor with alopecia areata. This material consisted of CD4+ T cells sorted from blood, taken at approximately week 60, from a patient treated with tofacitinib. CDR3 residues: CASSRPPGRGGGDEQFF. The CDR3 region has the DNA TGTGCCAGCTCCCGACCCCCCGGGCGGGGGGGAGGGGATGAGCAGTTCTTC.